Following are 21 T cell receptor beta chains from one sample sequenced in a study of blood T cell repertoires in COVID-19. Clones were read by immunoSEQ multiplex PCR, and TCRdb kept only the in-frame ones, dropping some. Of around 94,000 clones in the sample, around 88% were seen once. Sequenced input: peripheral blood. These receptors were obtained from an elderly man with acute or convalescent COVID-19.

The chain employs TRBV11-1 and TRBJ2-2; maybe TRBD1 (5 bases). CDR1 SGHAT and CDR2 FQDESV come from the germline V gene (reference sequence). The CDR3 contains 16 residues. Trimming cost V 2 bases and J 6 bases, with 16 bases left between them. The CDR3 DNA sequence: TGTGCCAGCAGCTTAATAGGGCAGGGCGGTGCCGGGGAGCTGTTTTTT. It is translated as CASSLIGQGGAGELFF.

The V call is TRBV6-2 or TRBV6-3, the J call TRBJ2-7; 14 bases align to TRBD2. CDR1 MNHEY and CDR2 SVGEGT come from the germline V gene. The CDR3 totals 15 residues. J gave up 6 bases and V 4 bases, and 5 bases lay outside the gene matches. CDR3 sequence reads: CASSLGLAGVTEQYF. The CDR3 nucleotides read TGTGCCAGCAGTTTGGGACTAGCGGGAGTAACCGAGCAGTACTTC.

The chain has TRBV2 and TRBJ1-5; 8 bases fit TRBD1. CDR3 length: 15 residues. Germline CDR1 and CDR2: SNHLY and FYNNEI. The junction had 9 bases not matched to a gene; V was cut back by 5 bases and J by 6 bases. CDR3 residues: CASSSGQGAVQPQHF. CDR3 coding DNA: TGTGCCAGCAGTTCGGGGCAGGGGGCAGTTCAGCCCCAGCATTTT.

V and J are TRBV7-9 and TRBJ2-3; D is uncertain. Germline CDR1 reads SEHNR; CDR2 reads FQNEAQ (reference sequence). CDR3 length: 14 amino acids. V gave up 5 bases and J gave up 4 bases, with 13 bases separating them. Here the CDR3 DNA reads TGTGCCAGCAGCCCTATACAACGGGCAGATACGCAGTATTTT. Its protein product is CASSPIQRADTQYF.

DNA of the CDR3: TGTGCTAGTGGTTTGACTACTACTTCGGACAGGGTCTATGGCTACACCTTC. Protein: CASGLTTTSDRVYGYTF. The rearrangement uses TRBV12-5 and TRBJ1-2; TRBD1 agrees at 8 bases. V lost 2 bases to trimming and J lost 4 bases; unmatched junction nucleotides: 12. Germline CDR1 and CDR2: LGHNT and FRNRAP. This CDR3 spans 17 amino acids.

The V and J genes are TRBV19 and TRBJ2-1; D perhaps matches TRBD1 (6 bases). The CDR3 runs to 15 residues. Germline V gene data show CDR1 as LNHDA and CDR2 as SQIVND (reference sequence). The V gene lost 5 bases and the J gene lost 4 bases, with 15 bases spanning the gap. This CDR3 reads CASSLPGVEYNEQFF. The CDR3 region has the DNA TGTGCCAGTAGTCTCCCAGGGGTAGAATACAATGAGCAGTTCTTC.

V gene TRBV19 combines with J gene TRBJ2-2, with TRBD2 as a possible D gene (6 bases). The CDR3 length is 14 residues. Germline values: CDR1 LNHDA, CDR2 SQIVND (reference sequence). V shed 4 bases and J shed 2 bases, with 8 bases lying between them. CDR3: CASSSGANTGELFF. The CDR3 DNA reads as TGTGCCAGTAGTAGCGGGGCCAACACCGGGGAGCTGTTTTTT.

This chain links TRBV28 with TRBJ1-2, with a weak D call TRBD1 (5 bases). CDR1 and CDR2 from the germline V gene are MDHEN and SYDVKM. V dropped 1 base and J dropped 4 bases, with 16 bases sitting between them. The CDR3 contains 16 residues. In nucleotides, the CDR3 is TGTGCCAGCAGTTTATTGTGGACAAACAAGATCTATGGCTACACCTTC. Amino acid sequence: CASSLLWTNKIYGYTF.

The rearrangement joins TRBV19 to TRBJ2-2, with 15 bases that match TRBD2. This CDR3 spans 17 amino acids. V was pared by 6 bases and J by 8 bases, with 10 bases of the junction left unmatched. From germline, CDR1 is LNHDA and CDR2 SQIVND (reference sequence). The CDR3 DNA follows: TGTGCCAGTAGCTCCCAGGGACTAGCGGGAGGTCCTGGGGAGCTGTTTTTT. Its translation is CASSSQGLAGGPGELFF.

The gene calls are TRBV3-1 (or the pseudogene TRBV3-2) and TRBJ2-2; 14 bases are a match to TRBD2. Germline values: CDR1 LGHDT, CDR2 YNNKEL (reference sequence). The CDR3 runs to 17 residues. The junction had 10 bases not matched to a gene; V was cut back by 7 bases and J by 6 bases. This CDR3 is CASKGTSGRQKAGELFF. In nucleotides, the CDR3 is TGTGCCAGCAAAGGGACTAGCGGGAGACAAAAGGCCGGGGAGCTGTTTTTT.

The V and J genes are TRBV6-5 and TRBJ1-4; 8 positions agree with TRBD1. The V gene's germline CDR1 is MNHEY and CDR2 SVGAGI. This CDR3 comprises 13 residues. V was pared by 4 bases and J by 8 bases, with 3 bases of the junction left unmatched. The DNA for the CDR3 is TGTGCCAGCAGTTCCGGACAGGGCGAAAAACTGTTTTTT. This gives the protein CASSSGQGEKLFF.

V is TRBV6-4 and J is TRBJ2-3; 10 bases are shared with TRBD2. The germline V gene encodes CDR1 MRHNA and CDR2 SNTAGT. This CDR3 has 16 amino acids. The V gene end was trimmed by 4 bases and the J gene end by 0 bases; junction bases not matched to a gene: 4. CDR3 nucleotide sequence: TGTGCCAGCAGTGTAACTAGCGGGACAAGCACAGATACGCAGTATTTT. Translated, it gives CASSVTSGTSTDTQYF.

This clone appeared a few times. The CDR3 region is CAIGRERYEQYF. The CDR3 DNA sequence: TGTGCCATCGGGCGGGAGCGGTACGAGCAGTACTTC. The chain couples TRBV10-3 to TRBJ2-7, with TRBD2 matching over 7 bases. Unmatched junction bases numbered 5, after V lost 8 bases and J lost 4 bases. The CDR3 sequence is 12 residues long. Germline values: CDR1 ENHRY, CDR2 SYGVKD.

The chain links TRBV11-3 to TRBJ1-4; tentatively, D is TRBD1 (6 bases). Trimming shortened V by 2 bases and J by 6 bases, and 19 bases separated the two germline ends. The germline gives CDR1 SGHNT, CDR2 YENEEA. There are 17 residues in the CDR3. CDR3 sequence (DNA): TGTGCCAGCAGCTTATCCCCCCTTAGGGGGTGGGATGAAAAACTGTTTTTT. The encoded protein is CASSLSPLRGWDEKLFF.

The J gene is TRBJ1-6, the V gene TRBV5-6, with D maybe TRBD1 (6 bases). The CDR3 is 13 residues long. The germline V gene has CDR1 SGHDT and CDR2 YYEEEE. V lost 2 bases and J 10 bases, leaving 10 bases between the germline ends. CDR3 coding DNA: TGTGCCAGCAGCTTTCGGACAGCGTCACCCCTCCACTTT. Translated: CASSFRTASPLHF. The full variable domain, its missing parts supplied by reference TRBV5-6 and TRBJ1-6, is DAGVTQSPTHLIKTRGQQVTLRCSPKSGHDTVSWYQQALGQGPQFIFQYYEEEERQRGNFPDRFSGHQFPNYSSELNVNALLLGDSALYLCASSFRTASPLHFGNGTRLTVT.

V and J are TRBV11-2 and TRBJ2-1; D is possibly TRBD2 (6 bases). V dropped 5 bases and J dropped 7 bases, with 18 bases sitting between them. This CDR3 comprises 15 residues. Germline V gives CDR1 SGHAT, CDR2 FQNNGV. In nucleotides, the CDR3 is TGTGCCAGCAGCGTCCGCCGCCCAGGACTAAATGAGCAGTTCTTC. Translated: CASSVRRPGLNEQFF. Variable domain in full (rest from reference TRBV11-2 and TRBJ2-1): EAGVAQSPRYKIIEKRQSVAFWCNPISGHATLYWYQQILGQGPKLLIQFQNNGVVDDSQLPKDRFSAERLKGVDSTLKIQPAKLEDSAVYLCASSVRRPGLNEQFFGPGTRLTVL.

The chain's CDR3 is CASRTLLAGGPNNEQFF. The CDR3 DNA is TGTGCCAGCAGGACCCTTTTAGCGGGAGGGCCTAACAATGAGCAGTTCTTC. The V call is TRBV28, the J call TRBJ2-1; 11 nucleotides line up with TRBD2. The CDR3 consists of 17 residues. The germline CDR1 and CDR2 sequences are MDHEN and SYDVKM. The junction had 12 bases not matched to a gene; V was cut back by 6 bases and J by 5 bases.

This clone appeared a few times. Other DNA sequences in this specimen translate into the identical CDR3. The gene calls are TRBV6-5 and TRBJ1-1, with 7 bases fitting TRBD1. This CDR3 spans 14 amino acids. The germline gives CDR1 MNHEY, CDR2 SVGAGI. V lost 5 bases and J lost 1; bases outside the gene matches: 4. CDR3 protein: CASSPDRANTEAFF. In DNA, the CDR3 is TGTGCCAGCAGTCCCGACAGGGCGAACACTGAAGCTTTCTTT.

V and J are TRBV20-1 and TRBJ2-7, with D perhaps TRBD1 (7 bases). Germline assignment: CDR1 DFQATT and CDR2 SNEGSKA (reference sequence). The CDR3 spans 14 residues. V dropped 3 bases and J dropped 0 bases, with 12 bases sitting between them. The CDR3 protein is CSASGQGGSYEQYF. The DNA for the CDR3 is TGCAGTGCTAGTGGGCAGGGGGGCTCCTACGAGCAGTACTTC.

V and J are TRBV6-5 and TRBJ2-1, with 10 bases aligning to TRBD2. The CDR3 loop spans 14 amino acids. Germline loops: CDR1 MNHEY, CDR2 SVGAGI. V shed 6 bases and J 8 bases; nucleotides not matched to a gene: 7. CDR3 DNA: TGTGCCAGCAGCCAGGCTAGCGGGAGCGATGAGCAGTTCTTC. Amino acid sequence: CASSQASGSDEQFF.

The chain joins TRBV28 to TRBJ2-7, with D maybe TRBD2 (5 bases). The V and J ends lost 11 bases and 2 bases respectively, with 16 bases between them. The V gene's germline CDR1 is MDHEN and CDR2 SYDVKM. The CDR3 is 13 residues long. CDR3 bases: TGTGCCTCCGGGAATGGGGATACCTACGAGCAGTACTTC. It specifies CASGNGDTYEQYF.